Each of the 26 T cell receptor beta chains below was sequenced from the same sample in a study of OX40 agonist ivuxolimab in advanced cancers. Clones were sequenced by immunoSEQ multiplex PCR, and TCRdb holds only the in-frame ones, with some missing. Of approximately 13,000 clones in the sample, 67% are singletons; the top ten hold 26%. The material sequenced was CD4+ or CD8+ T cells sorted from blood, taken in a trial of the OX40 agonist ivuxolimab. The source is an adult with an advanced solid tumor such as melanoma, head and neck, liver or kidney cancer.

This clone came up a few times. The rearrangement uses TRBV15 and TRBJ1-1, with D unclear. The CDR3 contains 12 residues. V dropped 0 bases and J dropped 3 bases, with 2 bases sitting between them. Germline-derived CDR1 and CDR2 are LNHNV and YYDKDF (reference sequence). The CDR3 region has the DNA TGTGCCACCAGCAGAGATGACACTGAAGCTTTCTTT. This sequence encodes CATSRDDTEAFF.

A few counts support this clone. The CDR3 is CASSLVGFNEQFF. CDR3 bases: TGCGCCAGCAGCTTGGTAGGCTTCAATGAGCAGTTCTTC. The chain recombines TRBV5-1 with TRBJ2-1; D remains unclear. Looked up from germline, CDR1 is SGHRS and CDR2 is YFSETQ. There are 13 residues in the CDR3. V shed 0 bases and J shed 6 bases, with 7 bases lying between them.

For the CDR3, the DNA is TGTGCCAGCAGCCTCAACGGACAGTTCTATGGCTACACCTTC. This sequence encodes CASSLNGQFYGYTF. The chain joins TRBV11-2 to TRBJ1-2, with D possibly matching TRBD1 (6 bases). Germline CDR1 reads SGHAT; CDR2 reads FQNNGV. CDR3 length equals 14 residues. V was trimmed by 5 bases and J by 4 bases, leaving 14 bases between them.

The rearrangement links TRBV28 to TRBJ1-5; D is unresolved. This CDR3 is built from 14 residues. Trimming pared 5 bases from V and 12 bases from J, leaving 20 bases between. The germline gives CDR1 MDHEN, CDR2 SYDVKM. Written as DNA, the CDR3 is TGTGCCAGCAGTCTACCCGGCCTCGCAATCAGCCAGCATTTT. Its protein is CASSLPGLAISQHF.

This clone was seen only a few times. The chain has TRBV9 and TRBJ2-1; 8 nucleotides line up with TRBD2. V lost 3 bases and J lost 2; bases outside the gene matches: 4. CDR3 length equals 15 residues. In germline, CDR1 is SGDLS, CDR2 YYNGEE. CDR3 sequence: CASSASGGTYNEQFF. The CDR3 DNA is TGTGCCAGCAGCGCGAGCGGGGGAACCTACAATGAGCAGTTCTTC.

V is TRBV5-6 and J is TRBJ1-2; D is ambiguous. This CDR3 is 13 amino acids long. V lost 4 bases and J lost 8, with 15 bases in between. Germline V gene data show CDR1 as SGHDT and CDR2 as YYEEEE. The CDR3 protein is CASSVAASPGYTF. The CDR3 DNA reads TGTGCCAGCAGCGTGGCTGCCTCCCCGGGCTACACCTTC.

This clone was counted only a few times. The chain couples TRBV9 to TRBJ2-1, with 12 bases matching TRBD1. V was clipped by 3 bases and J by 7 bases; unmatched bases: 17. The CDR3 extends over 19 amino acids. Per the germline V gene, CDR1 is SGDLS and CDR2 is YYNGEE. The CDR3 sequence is CASSGGGAGTGGLWNEQFF. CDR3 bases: TGTGCCAGCAGCGGAGGGGGCGCCGGGACAGGGGGCTTATGGAATGAGCAGTTCTTC.

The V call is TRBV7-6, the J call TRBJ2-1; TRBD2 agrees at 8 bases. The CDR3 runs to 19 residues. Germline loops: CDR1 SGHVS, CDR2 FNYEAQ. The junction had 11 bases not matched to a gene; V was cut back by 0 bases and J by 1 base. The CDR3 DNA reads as TGTGCCAGCAGCTTAGCGATAGGAGCGGGGGCATCTTCCTACAATGAGCAGTTCTTC. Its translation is CASSLAIGAGASSYNEQFF.

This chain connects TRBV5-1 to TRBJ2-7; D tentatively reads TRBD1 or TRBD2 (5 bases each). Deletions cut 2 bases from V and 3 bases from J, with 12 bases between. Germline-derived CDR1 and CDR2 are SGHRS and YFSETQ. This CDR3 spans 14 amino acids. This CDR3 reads CASSFQRDGYEQYF. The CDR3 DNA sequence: TGCGCCAGCAGCTTCCAGAGGGACGGCTACGAGCAGTACTTC.

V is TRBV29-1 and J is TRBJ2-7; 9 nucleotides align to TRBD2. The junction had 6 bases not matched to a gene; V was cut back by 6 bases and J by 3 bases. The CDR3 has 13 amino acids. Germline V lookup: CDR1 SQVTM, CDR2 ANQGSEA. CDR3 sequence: CSVSSGELYEQYF. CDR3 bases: TGCAGCGTGTCTAGCGGGGAGCTCTACGAGCAGTACTTC.

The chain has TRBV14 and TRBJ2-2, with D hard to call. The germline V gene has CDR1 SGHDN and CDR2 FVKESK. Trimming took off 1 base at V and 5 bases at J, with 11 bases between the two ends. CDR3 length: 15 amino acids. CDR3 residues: CASSQVAPWTGELFF. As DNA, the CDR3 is TGTGCCAGCAGCCAAGTCGCCCCTTGGACCGGGGAGCTGTTTTTT.

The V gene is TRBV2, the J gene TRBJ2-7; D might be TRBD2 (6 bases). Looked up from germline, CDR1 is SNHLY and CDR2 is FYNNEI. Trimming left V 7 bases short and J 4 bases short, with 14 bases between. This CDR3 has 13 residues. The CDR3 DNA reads TGTGCCAGCACTCACGGGACTTCTTACGAGCAGTACTTC. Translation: CASTHGTSYEQYF.

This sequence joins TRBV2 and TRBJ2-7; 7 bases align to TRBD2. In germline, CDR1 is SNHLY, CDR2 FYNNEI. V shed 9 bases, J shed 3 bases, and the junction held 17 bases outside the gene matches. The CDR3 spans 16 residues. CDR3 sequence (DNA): TGTGCCAGTACGCCCCAAGGGCTAGCGGACCTCTACGAGCAGTACTTC. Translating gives CASTPQGLADLYEQYF.

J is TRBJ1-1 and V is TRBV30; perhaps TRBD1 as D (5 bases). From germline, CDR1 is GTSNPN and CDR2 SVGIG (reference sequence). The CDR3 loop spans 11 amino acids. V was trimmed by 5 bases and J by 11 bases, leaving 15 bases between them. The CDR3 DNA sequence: TGTGCCTGGGGGGACCCCCTTAGGGCTTTCTTT. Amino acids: CAWGDPLRAFF.

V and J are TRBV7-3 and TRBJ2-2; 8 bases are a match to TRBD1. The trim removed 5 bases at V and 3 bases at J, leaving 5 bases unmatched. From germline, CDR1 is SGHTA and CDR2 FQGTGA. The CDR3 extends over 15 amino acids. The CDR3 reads CASSPGQGDTGELFF. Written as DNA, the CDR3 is TGTGCCAGCAGCCCCGGACAGGGAGACACCGGGGAGCTGTTTTTT. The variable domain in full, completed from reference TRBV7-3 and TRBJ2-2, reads GAGVSQTPSNKVTEKGKYVELRCDPISGHTALYWYRQSLGQGPEFLIYFQGTGAADDSGLPNDRFFAVRPEGSVSTLKIQRTERGDSAVYLCASSPGQGDTGELFFGEGSRLTVL.

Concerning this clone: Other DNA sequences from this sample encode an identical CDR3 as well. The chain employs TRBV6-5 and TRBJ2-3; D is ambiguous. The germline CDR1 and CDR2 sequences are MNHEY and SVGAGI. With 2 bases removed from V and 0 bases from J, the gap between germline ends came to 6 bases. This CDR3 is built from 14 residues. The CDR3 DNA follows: TGTGCCAGCAGTTACGGCAAGAGCACAGATACGCAGTATTTT. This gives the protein CASSYGKSTDTQYF.

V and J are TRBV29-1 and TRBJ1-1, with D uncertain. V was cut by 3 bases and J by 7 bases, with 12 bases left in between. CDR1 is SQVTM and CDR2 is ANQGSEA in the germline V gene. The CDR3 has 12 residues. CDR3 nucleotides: TGCAGCGTTGATTTAGTATCGGGTGAAGCTTTCTTT. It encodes CSVDLVSGEAFF.

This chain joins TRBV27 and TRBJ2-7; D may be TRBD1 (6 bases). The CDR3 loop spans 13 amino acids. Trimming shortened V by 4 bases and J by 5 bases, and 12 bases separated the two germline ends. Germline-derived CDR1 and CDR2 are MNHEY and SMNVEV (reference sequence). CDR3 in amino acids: CASSYRRGNEQYF. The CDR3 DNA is TGTGCCAGCAGTTACAGAAGGGGGAACGAGCAGTACTTC.

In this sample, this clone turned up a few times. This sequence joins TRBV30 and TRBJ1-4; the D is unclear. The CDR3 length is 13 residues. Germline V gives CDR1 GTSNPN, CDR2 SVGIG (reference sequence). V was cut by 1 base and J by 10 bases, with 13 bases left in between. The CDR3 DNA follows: TGTGCCTGGAGTGCCGGAGACCGGGCAAAACTGTTTTTT. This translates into CAWSAGDRAKLFF.

CDR3 sequence reads: CASSKDGSLYGYTF. CDR3 DNA sequence: TGTGCCAGCAGCAAAGATGGCAGCCTCTATGGCTACACCTTC. The chain carries TRBV21-1 and TRBJ1-2. TRBV21-1 represents a pseudogene. This CDR3 comprises 14 residues.

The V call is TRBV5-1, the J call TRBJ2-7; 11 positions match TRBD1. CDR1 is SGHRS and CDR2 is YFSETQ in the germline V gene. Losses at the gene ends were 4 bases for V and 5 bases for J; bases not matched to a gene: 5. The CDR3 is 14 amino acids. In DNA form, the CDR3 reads TGCGCCAGCAGCACGGGACAGGGGGTCGACGAGCAGTACTTC. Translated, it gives CASSTGQGVDEQYF.

CDR3 loop: CASKSGATSYEQYF. DNA of the CDR3: TGCGCCTCCAAGAGCGGGGCTACTTCCTACGAGCAGTACTTC. The chain joins TRBV5-1 to TRBJ2-7, with 7 bases aligning to TRBD2. The CDR3 loop spans 14 amino acids. Trimming at V came to 10 bases and at J to 1 base, leaving 11 bases not matched to a gene. Germline V gene sequence: CDR1 SGHRS, CDR2 YFSETQ.

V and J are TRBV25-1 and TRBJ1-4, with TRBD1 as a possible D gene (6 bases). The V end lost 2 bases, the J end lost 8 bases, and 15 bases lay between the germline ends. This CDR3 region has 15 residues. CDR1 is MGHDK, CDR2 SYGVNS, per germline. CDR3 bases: TGTGCCAGCAGTGAACCTACTACAGGGCGCGAAAAACTGTTTTTT. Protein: CASSEPTTGREKLFF.

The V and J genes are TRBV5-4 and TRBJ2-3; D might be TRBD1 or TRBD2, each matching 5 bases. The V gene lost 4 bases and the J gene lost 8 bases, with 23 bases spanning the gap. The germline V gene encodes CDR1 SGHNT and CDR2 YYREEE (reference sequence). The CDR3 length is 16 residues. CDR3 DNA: TGTGCCAGCAGCCTACCCGGAAACTGGGGACCAACTACGCAGTATTTT. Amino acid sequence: CASSLPGNWGPTTQYF.

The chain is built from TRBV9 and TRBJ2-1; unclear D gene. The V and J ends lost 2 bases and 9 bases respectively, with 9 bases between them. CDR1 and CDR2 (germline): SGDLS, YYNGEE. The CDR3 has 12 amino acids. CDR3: CASSVSVGEQFF. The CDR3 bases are TGTGCCAGCAGCGTCAGCGTCGGTGAGCAGTTCTTC.

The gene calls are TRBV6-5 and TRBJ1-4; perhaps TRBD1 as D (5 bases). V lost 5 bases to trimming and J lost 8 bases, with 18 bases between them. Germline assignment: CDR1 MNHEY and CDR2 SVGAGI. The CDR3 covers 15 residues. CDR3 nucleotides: TGTGCCAGCAGTGCAGACAGCCCCCCTTCGGAAAAACTGTTTTTT. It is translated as CASSADSPPSEKLFF.